This T cell receptor (beta chain) stems from a study of blood T cell repertoires in COVID-19. How the authors handled the data: Reference gene primer amplification in the assay estimated nucleated cell counts. TCRdb's copy holds only in-frame clones and misses some; the assay was immunoSEQ multiplex PCR. The D gene and trimming were derived from the DNA, and the V and J assignments and clone size from that table. The data show around 130,000 clones, roughly 80% seen once. V shed 4 bases and J shed 2 bases, with 12 bases lying between them. Germline values: CDR1 SGHDT, CDR2 YYEEEE. The CDR3 is 14 amino acids.

The receptor was isolated from a woman aged 45-59 years with acute or convalescent COVID-19. The sequenced sample consisted of peripheral blood. This chain links TRBV5-6 with TRBJ1-2; tentatively, D is TRBD1 (6 bases). The CDR3 sequence is CASSRQERNYGYTF. For the CDR3, the DNA is TGTGCCAGCAGCCGACAGGAAAGGAACTATGGCTACACCTTC.